This TCR beta chain was sequenced for a study of cytomegalovirus exposure and HLA in healthy donors. Findings and limits, study-wide: Association of a missense DCLRE1C variant with TCR beta V- and J-gene trimming was reported in a later analysis. By HLA locus, TCR association rates varied in a later analysis, with DRB1 showing the most and HLA-C the fewest. Presence/absence analyses rested on an assumption that sequencing depth was roughly uniform across donors.

About this clone: Its specificity is not known.

CDR1 is MNHEY and CDR2 is SMNVEV in the germline V gene (reference sequence). CDR3 length: 18 amino acids. Trimming cost V 3 bases and J 4 bases, with 24 bases left between them. Use of 60 Vbeta and 13 Jbeta primers characterized the PCR. Clones were read by immunoSEQ multiplex PCR, and TCRdb kept only the in-frame ones, dropping some. This sample has 150,000 to 200,000 clones, with about 78% found just once. The receptor comes from a woman between 50 and 59 years old in good health and CMV-seropositive. Sample: PBMCs. The rearrangement links TRBV27 to TRBJ1-1, with D unclear. CDR3 amino acids: CASSFGVATLSSSTEAFF. CDR3 nucleotides: TGTGCCAGCAGTTTCGGGGTCGCGACACTCTCAAGCAGCACTGAAGCTTTCTTT.